These T cell receptor beta chains were read from a single sample in a study of radiotherapy plus CTLA-4 blockade in lung cancer. Generated by immunoSEQ multiplex PCR, the TCRdb table keeps only in-frame clones and is missing some. Of tens of thousands of clones detected, more than 75% appear once; the ten largest clones hold over 35%. Source: peripheral blood, taken from a patient treated with radiotherapy plus ipilimumab. The receptors derive from a human donor with non-small cell lung cancer that progressed on radiotherapy plus ipilimumab. The CDR3 runs from the conserved cysteine through the conserved F or W. Each record gives: J gene, clone size, V gene, D gene, CDR3 DNA, CDR3 protein. A D gene is named only where the DNA matches it firmly. The size field is filled for only some rows; it gives once, few, many or a size class.

>TRBJ2-1|NA|TRBV5-4|TRBD1
TGTGCCAGCAGCGTGGACAGGGGCATCGACAATGAGCAGTTCTTC
CASSVDRGIDNEQFF
>TRBJ2-2|NA|TRBV19|TRBD2
TGTGCCAGTAGTATGAACCGGCTAGCGGGAGGGCCGGACACCGGGGAGCTGTTTTTT
CASSMNRLAGGPDTGELFF
>TRBJ2-7|NA|TRBV5-1|NA
TGCGCCAGCAGCCCCGGAAACCTCTACGAGCAGTACTTC
CASSPGNLYEQYF
>TRBJ1-1|once|TRBV6-5|NA
TGTGCCAGCAGTTATGTCGGTGGGACTGAAGCTTTCTTT
CASSYVGGTEAFF
>TRBJ2-6|once|TRBV7-3|NA
TGTGCCAGCAGCTTAGCGGCGGTCTCTGGGGCCAACGTCCTGACTTTC
CASSLAAVSGANVLTF
>TRBJ1-2|NA|TRBV6-4|TRBD1
TGTGCCAGCAGTGACTCCGGGACAGGGTTTTACACCTTC
CASSDSGTGFYTF
>TRBJ1-5|few|TRBV15|NA
TGTGCCACCAGCAGAGAGCCAATTCAGCCCCAGCATTTT
CATSREPIQPQHF
>TRBJ2-4|NA|TRBV4-2|NA
TGTGCCAGCAGCCAAGAGAAGGGAAGGGGTCAAGCAGCCAAAAACATTCAGTACTTC
CASSQEKGRGQAAKNIQYF
>TRBJ1-5|NA|TRBV28|NA
TGTGCCAGCACAAGGGTACAGAATAGCAATCAGCCCCAGCATTTT
CASTRVQNSNQPQHF
>TRBJ2-4|NA|TRBV6-1|NA
TGTGCCAGCAGAAGGACCCCTAGCTCCAAAAACATTCAGTACTTC
CASRRTPSSKNIQYF
>TRBJ2-5|NA|TRBV5-1|TRBD2
TGCGCCAGCAGCTTCAAGACGACCACACTAGCGATAGGTGAGACCCAGTACTTC
CASSFKTTTLAIGETQYF
>TRBJ1-1|once|TRBV5-4|NA
TGTGCCAGCAGCTTAAACAAGAACTACGAAGCTTTCTTT
CASSLNKNYEAFF
>TRBJ1-4|NA|TRBV6-1|NA
TGTGCCAGCAGTGGGCGGGGAATGCTGGAGGTTTTTGAAAAACTGTTTTTT
CASSGRGMLEVFEKLFF
>TRBJ2-5|NA|TRBV12-5|NA
TGTGCTAGTGGTTCCTTTACGGGAGATGGGGAGACCCAGTACTTC
CASGSFTGDGETQYF
>TRBJ2-1|NA|TRBV28|TRBD2
TGTGCCAGCAGTTTGGCGGGGGGCTACAATGAGCAGTTCTTC
CASSLAGGYNEQFF
>TRBJ2-2|NA|TRBV19|NA
TGTGCCAGTTCCGGACAGCGGAACACCGGGGAGCTGTTTTTT
CASSGQRNTGELFF
>TRBJ2-3|NA|TRBV7-9|NA
TGTGCCAGCAGTCGGCTACGAGATACGCAGTATTTT
CASSRLRDTQYF
>TRBJ2-7|NA|TRBV5-1|TRBD2
TGCGCCAGCAGCTTGGCCTGGACTAGCGGGAGCCGGTTATCCTACGAGCAGTACTTC
CASSLAWTSGSRLSYEQYF
>TRBJ2-7|NA|TRBV28|NA
TGTGCCAGCAGTTTAAGCGCAGGCTCCTACGAGCAGTACTTC
CASSLSAGSYEQYF
>TRBJ2-1|NA|TRBV6-6|TRBD2
TGTGCCAGCAGTTACTCGAAGAGTGGCGGGAGAGGTGAGCAGTTCTTC
CASSYSKSGGRGEQFF
>TRBJ2-7|NA|TRBV9|NA
TGTGCCAGCAGCGTAGGGTTAGGGGACTCCTACGAGCAGTACTTC
CASSVGLGDSYEQYF
>TRBJ1-5|NA|TRBV5-8|NA
TGTGCCAGCAGCTTGGCCTGGGCAGACAATCAGCCCCAGCATTTT
CASSLAWADNQPQHF
>TRBJ2-1|NA|TRBV29-1|TRBD1
TGCAGCGTCCGCGGACAGGAGTCCTACAATGAGCAGTTCTTC
CSVRGQESYNEQFF
>TRBJ1-5|NA|TRBV6-5|NA
TGTGCCAGCAGGAAAGGGGGGAATCAGCCCCAGCATTTT
CASRKGGNQPQHF
>TRBJ2-7|NA|TRBV27|TRBD1
TGTGCCAGCAGAAAACAGGGGATGGCCTACGAGCAGTACTTC
CASRKQGMAYEQYF
>TRBJ2-2|NA|TRBV5-4|TRBD1
TGTGCCAGCCAGGGACAGGGAGGCACCGGGGAGCTGTTTTTT
CASQGQGGTGELFF
>TRBJ1-5|NA|TRBV30|TRBD1
TGTGCCTGGAGAGCGGGACAGAATCAGCCCCAGCATTTT
CAWRAGQNQPQHF
>TRBJ1-6|NA|TRBV7-9|NA
TGTGCCAGCAGCTTTCAGTCTCACCCCCTCCACTTT
CASSFQSHPLHF
>TRBJ1-2|once|TRBV28|TRBD1
TGTGCCAGCAGTTTCCTGGACAGGGTCATCTATGGCTACACCTTC
CASSFLDRVIYGYTF
>TRBJ1-2|NA|TRBV27|TRBD1
TGTGCCAGCAGTTCTAACAGGGGAGGTAACTATGGCTACACCTTC
CASSSNRGGNYGYTF
>TRBJ2-7|NA|TRBV10-3|NA
TGTGCCATCCTCGAATTGGGCGAGCAGTACTTC
CAILELGEQYF
>TRBJ1-4|NA|TRBV29-1|TRBD1
TGCAGCGTAACGGACAGGAATAATGAAAAACTGTTTTTT
CSVTDRNNEKLFF
>TRBJ2-1|NA|TRBV5-1|TRBD2
TGCGCCAGCCGCAGAATTATTAGCGGGAGCTCCTACAATGAGCAGTTCTTC
CASRRIISGSSYNEQFF
>TRBJ1-1|NA|TRBV30|NA
TGTGCCTGGAGAGCCAACGACAACACTGAAGCTTTCTTT
CAWRANDNTEAFF
>TRBJ2-1|NA|TRBV5-4|NA
TGTGCCAGCAGCTTAGGGGGGACTGCCTCCTACAATGAGCAGTTCTTC
CASSLGGTASYNEQFF
>TRBJ2-5|NA|TRBV15|TRBD1
TGTGCCACCAGCCTCCGACAGGGCCAAGAGACCCAGTACTTC
CATSLRQGQETQYF
>TRBJ1-1|NA|TRBV15|TRBD1
TGTGCCACCAGCAGCAGGGGGCCTGGCACTGAAGCTTTCTTT
CATSSRGPGTEAFF
>TRBJ1-4|NA|TRBV9|NA
TGTGCCAGCAGCCCAGACGGAGTGGGCAAAAAACTGTTTTTT
CASSPDGVGKKLFF
>TRBJ2-7|NA|TRBV4-1|NA
TGCGCCAGCAGCCAGACTACAGCCGAGATGACCTACGAGCAGTACTTC
CASSQTTAEMTYEQYF
>TRBJ1-1|NA|TRBV30|NA
TGTGCCTGGAGTTTCGGGGGGCAAAACACTGAAGCTTTCTTT
CAWSFGGQNTEAFF
>TRBJ2-7|NA|TRBV5-1|NA
TGCGCCAGCAGCTTGGATACAGCGAACTACGAGCAGTACTTC
CASSLDTANYEQYF
>TRBJ1-1|NA|TRBV5-4|NA
TGTGCCAGCAGCTTGCCCCCCAACACTGAAGCTTTCTTT
CASSLPPNTEAFF
>TRBJ1-1|NA|TRBV4-1|TRBD1
TGCGCCAGCAGCCAAGGCGACAGGGAGGGGCCAGAAGCTTTCTTT
CASSQGDREGPEAFF
>TRBJ2-5|NA|TRBV7-7|TRBD2
TGTGCTAGCAGCCTAGCGGGAGGGACCCAGTACTTC
CASSLAGGTQYF
>TRBJ2-5|once|TRBV7-9|NA
TGTGCCAGCAGGGGCTTGGAGGAGACCCAGTACTTC
CASRGLEETQYF
>TRBJ1-3|NA|TRBV28|NA
TGTGCCAGCAGTTTATCAAGAAACACCATATATTTT
CASSLSRNTIYF
>TRBJ2-4|NA|TRBV10-3|NA
TGTGCCAGTCAGGCTAGCAAGACCAAAAACATTCAGTACTTC
CASQASKTKNIQYF
>TRBJ2-4|NA|TRBV6-5|TRBD2
TGTGCCAGCAGTTCATTAGCGGGAAACAAAAACATTCAGTACTTC
CASSSLAGNKNIQYF
>TRBJ1-2|NA|TRBV28|TRBD1
TGTGCCAGCCAAGGACAGGGGAAAGCTAACTATGGCTACACCTTC
CASQGQGKANYGYTF
>TRBJ1-5|few|TRBV25-1|NA
TGTGCCAGCAGTGAATCCCGGGGAGGCAGCAATCAGCCCCAGCATTTT
CASSESRGGSNQPQHF
>TRBJ1-1|NA|TRBV5-1|TRBD1
TGCGCCAGCAGCTTAACAGGGGACACTGAAGCTTTCTTT
CASSLTGDTEAFF
>TRBJ2-5|NA|TRBV30|TRBD2
TGTGCCTTGACTAGCGGGGGAGAGACCCAGTACTTC
CALTSGGETQYF
>TRBJ1-2|NA|TRBV5-6|NA
TGTGCCAGCAGCTTGACCCTCCGGGACACCGATCCAAACGGCTATGGCTACACCTTC
CASSLTLRDTDPNGYGYTF
>TRBJ2-2|NA|TRBV6-4|NA
TGTGCCAGCAGTGACTCGACCCAGGGGGGAACCGGGGAGCTGTTTTTT
CASSDSTQGGTGELFF
>TRBJ2-2|NA|TRBV10-2|NA
TGCGCCAGCAGTGAGGGCCACACCGGGGAGCTGTTTTTT
CASSEGHTGELFF
>TRBJ1-1|NA|TRBV7-9|NA
TGTGCCAGCAGCTTAAGTCAACAGAGCAACGAAGCTTTCTTT
CASSLSQQSNEAFF
>TRBJ1-1|NA|TRBV5-8|NA
TGTGCCAACGATATACCCGGGCTCATGAACACTGAAGCTTTCTTT
CANDIPGLMNTEAFF